A single sample is the source of the 26 T cell receptor beta chains below, sequenced in a study of blood T cells in healthy people across ages (dated by TCRdb to 2013 to 2016). Receptor libraries were prepared by 5' RACE. The reads were generated on an Illumina HiSeq 2500. A second PCR of roughly 6 to 11 cycles was run with a J-beta primer mix and a sample-barcoded 5' primer. The public sequencing data were trimmed at Q25 with fastp and processed into clonotypes with MiXCR by TCRdb, which kept only in-frame beta chains. For every CDR3 protein sequence, its rows merge into one entry that carries the most common genes and DNA. The sample profile shows nearly 1 million distinct CDR3 sequences; roughly half of them were found once. The ten biggest clones cover roughly 23% of the sample. Sequenced input: blood. All receptors derive from a woman between 55 and 75 years old in good health.

Here the CDR3 reads CSASPDRGQRETQYF. The CDR3 DNA reads as TGCAGTGCTAGCCCGGACAGGGGGCAGAGGGAGACCCAGTACTTC. This chain links TRBV20-1 with TRBJ2-5; 11 bases line up with TRBD1. The junction had 8 bases not matched to a gene; V was cut back by 3 bases and J by 5 bases. The CDR3 covers 15 residues. Germline CDR1 DFQATT, CDR2 SNEGSKA (reference sequence).

This chain uses TRBV20-1 with TRBJ2-6, with D possibly matching TRBD1 (6 bases). CDR1 and CDR2 (germline): DFQATT, SNEGSKA (reference sequence). The CDR3 is made up of 18 amino acids. Between the trimmed V and J ends, which lost 0 bases and 0 bases, there was a span of 15 bases. CDR3: CSARDGGGPFSGANVLTF. In nucleotides, the CDR3 is TGCAGTGCTAGAGATGGGGGCGGACCCTTCTCTGGGGCCAACGTCCTGACTTTC.

The gene calls are TRBV28 and TRBJ2-3; D unclear. CDR1 and CDR2 (germline): MDHEN, SYDVKM. This CDR3 has 12 residues. Trimming shortened V by 10 bases and J by 8 bases, and 16 bases separated the two germline ends. The CDR3 loop is CATVQPLGTQYF. The CDR3 nucleotides are TGTGCCACCGTCCAGCCGTTAGGTACGCAGTATTTT.

This chain connects TRBV4-1 to TRBJ1-4; 8 bases line up with TRBD1. CDR3 size: 16 residues. Unmatched junction bases numbered 7, after V lost 4 bases and J lost 3 bases. Germline V gene data show CDR1 as MGHRA and CDR2 as YSYEKL. CDR3 region: CASSPRQGQANEKLFF. The DNA for the CDR3 is TGCGCCAGCAGCCCACGCCAGGGACAGGCTAATGAAAAACTGTTTTTT.

The chain uses TRBV28 and TRBJ2-1, with D maybe TRBD2 (5 bases). Trimming left V 2 bases short and J 0 bases short, with 14 bases between. Germline V CDR1 and CDR2: MDHEN, SYDVKM. The CDR3 has 17 amino acids. The CDR3 loop reads CASSLPGAGGSYNEQFF. CDR3 bases: TGTGCCAGCAGTTTACCCGGCGCGGGCGGCTCCTACAATGAGCAGTTCTTC.

The chain recombines TRBV2 with TRBJ2-3, with TRBD1 matching over 7 bases. The ends lost 7 bases at V and 2 bases at J; junction bases unmatched: 9. Germline V gene lookup returns CDR1 SNHLY and CDR2 FYNNEI. The CDR3 loop spans 15 amino acids. DNA for the CDR3: TGTGCCAGCAACCGAGGACAGGTTATCACAGATACGCAGTATTTT. It yields the protein CASNRGQVITDTQYF.

This clonotype came up a few times. The V call is TRBV30, the J call TRBJ2-7; 11 bases agree with TRBD2. V was clipped by 1 base and J by 3 bases; unmatched bases: 5. Germline lookup yields CDR1 GTSNPN and CDR2 SVGIG (reference sequence). CDR3 length: 15 residues. CDR3 amino acids: CAWSAGLAVVYEQYF. The CDR3 coding sequence is TGTGCCTGGAGTGCGGGACTAGCGGTAGTCTACGAGCAGTACTTC.

The chain employs TRBV15 and TRBJ2-1; possible D gene TRBD1, 6 bases. CDR1 is LNHNV, CDR2 YYDKDF, per germline (reference sequence). This CDR3 is built from 15 residues. V dropped 1 base and J dropped 5 bases, with 12 bases sitting between them. The CDR3 here is CATSRARGMNNEQFF. For the CDR3, the DNA is TGTGCCACCAGCAGAGCAAGGGGGATGAACAATGAGCAGTTCTTC.

The CDR3 loop reads CASSDEGGSNTEAFF. The CDR3 coding sequence is TGCGCCAGCAGTGATGAAGGGGGGTCGAACACTGAAGCTTTCTTT. V and J are TRBV10-1 and TRBJ1-1, with D perhaps TRBD1 (6 bases). Germline V gene data show CDR1 as WNHNN and CDR2 as SYGVQD (reference sequence). The V gene lost 3 bases and the J gene lost 1 base, with 12 bases spanning the gap. The CDR3 length is 15 residues.

This rearrangement joins TRBV3-1 to TRBJ2-3, with 9 bases fitting TRBD2. Losses at the gene ends were 0 bases for V and 6 bases for J; bases not matched to a gene: 7. The length of the CDR3 is 16 residues. The germline CDR1 and CDR2 sequences are LGHDT and YNNKEL (reference sequence). CDR3 sequence reads: CASSQDRGRAVDTQYF. CDR3 DNA sequence: TGTGCCAGCAGCCAAGATCGCGGGAGGGCCGTCGATACGCAGTATTTT.

On this clonotype: Just one base apart from a much larger clone, this may be a read error. The V gene is TRBV29-1, the J gene TRBJ2-7; D uncertain. Germline values: CDR1 SQVTM, CDR2 ANQGSEA. CDR3 length: 10 amino acids. Trimming removed 4 bases from V and 6 bases from J, with 7 bases in between. The DNA for the CDR3 is TGCAGCGTTGTAGTAGGCGAGCAGTACTTC. It specifies CSVVVGEQYF.

This clonotype has at least ten counts. An end of the junction differs from the germline gene, which may be a read error. The J gene is TRBJ2-7, the V gene TRBV7-2, with no clear D. In germline, CDR1 is SGHTA, CDR2 FQGNSA. CDR3 length: 13 amino acids. DNA of the CDR3: TGCGCCAGCAGCTTGGCCTACAGCTACGAGCAGTACTTC. Its translation: CASSLAYSYEQYF.

The chain couples TRBV6-2 or TRBV6-3 to TRBJ2-7, with 10 bases matching TRBD2. The J call may not be correct, given that the DNA end is closer to TRBJ2-5. The CDR3 totals 15 residues. Germline CDR1 is MNHEY and CDR2 is SVGEGT. CDR3: CAIRVSGRAHETQYF. CDR3 coding DNA: TGTGCCATCAGAGTCAGCGGGAGGGCCCATGAGACCCAGTACTTC.

The J gene is TRBJ2-5, the V gene TRBV28, with TRBD2 matching over 7 bases. Near its end, the DNA agrees better with TRBJ2-7, so the J call may be wrong. Germline CDR1 is MDHEN and CDR2 is SYDVKM. This CDR3 region has 17 residues. Here the CDR3 reads CASSLGAAGTNSYEQYF. The CDR3 DNA reads as TGTGCCAGCAGCCTAGGGGCGGCGGGGACTAACTCCTACGAGCAGTACTTC.

This clonotype was seen only a few times. The CDR3: CSVELAGSSQYF. The CDR3 coding sequence is TGCAGCGTTGAGCTAGCGGGATCGTCTCAGTACTTC. The chain couples TRBV29-1 to TRBJ2-4; 9 nucleotides line up with TRBD2. The germline gives CDR1 SQVTM, CDR2 ANQGSEA. The CDR3 runs to 12 residues. After removal of 3 bases from V and 12 bases from J, the junction contained 6 bases not matched to a gene. The full variable domain, with the rest looked up from reference TRBV29-1 and TRBJ2-4, is SAVISQKPSRDICQRGTSLTIQCQVDSQVTMMFWYRQQPGQSLTLIATANQGSEATYESGFVIDKFPISRPNLTFSTLTVSNMSPEDSSIYLCSVELAGSSQYFGAGTRLSVL.

This chain uses TRBV20-1 with TRBJ2-3; D possibly corresponds to TRBD2 (6 bases). Germline CDR1 reads DFQATT; CDR2 reads SNEGSKA (reference sequence). CDR3 size: 13 residues. The germline V and J ends were trimmed by 6 bases and 3 bases, with 13 bases remaining between them. CDR3 in amino acids: CSARTTQTDTQYF. CDR3 coding DNA: TGCAGTGCAAGGACTACGCAAACAGATACGCAGTATTTT.

The chain is built from TRBV7-2 and TRBJ2-5; possibly TRBD1 for D (5 bases). CDR1 and CDR2 (germline): SGHTA, FQGNSA. This CDR3 contains 17 residues. The V and J ends lost 4 bases and 7 bases respectively, with 25 bases between them. The CDR3 is CASSSLTADITQRTQYF. The CDR3 DNA reads as TGTGCCAGCAGCTCTCTAACGGCGGACATCACCCAGAGGACCCAGTACTTC.

J is TRBJ1-1 and V is TRBV9, with D perhaps TRBD1 (6 bases). This CDR3 has 17 amino acids. Germline V gives CDR1 SGDLS, CDR2 YYNGEE. The V and J ends lost 4 bases and 6 bases respectively, with 25 bases between them. The CDR3 nucleotides read TGTGCCAGCAGCCTGCAACCCAGGGGCTGGCGAAGTGCTGAAGCTTTCTTT. This translates into CASSLQPRGWRSAEAFF.

This clonotype was observed a handful of times. The V call is TRBV3-1, the J call TRBJ2-5, with 9 bases lining up with TRBD1. Germline V gene lookup returns CDR1 LGHDT and CDR2 YNNKEL (reference sequence). V lost 3 bases, J lost 3 bases, and 2 bases stayed unmatched. The CDR3 is made up of 14 amino acids. The CDR3 reads CASSHRDREETQYF. For the CDR3, the DNA is TGTGCCAGCAGCCACCGGGACAGGGAAGAGACCCAGTACTTC.

The genes are TRBV14 and TRBJ2-1; 9 bases map to TRBD2. The germline CDR1 and CDR2 sequences are SGHDN and FVKESK. V lost 4 bases, J lost 6 bases, and 7 bases stayed unmatched. The CDR3 consists of 15 residues. The CDR3 sequence is CASSPTAGGPNEQFF. The CDR3 nucleotides read TGTGCCAGCAGCCCAACAGCGGGAGGCCCCAATGAGCAGTTCTTC.

This clonotype was observed once. The chain recombines TRBV14 with TRBJ2-1, with D hard to call. CDR1 SGHDN and CDR2 FVKESK come from the germline V gene. V was trimmed by 0 bases and J by 3 bases, leaving 15 bases between them. CDR3 length equals 17 residues. CDR3 DNA sequence: TGTGCCAGCAGCCAAGATCTGGGGAACCAGGTCTACAATGAGCAGTTCTTC. This codes for CASSQDLGNQVYNEQFF. The whole variable domain, remainder taken from reference TRBV14 and TRBJ2-1, is EAGVTQFPSHSVIEKGQTVTLRCDPISGHDNLYWYRRVMGKEIKFLLHFVKESKQDESGMPNNRFLAERTGGTYSTLKVQPAELEDSGVYFCASSQDLGNQVYNEQFFGPGTRLTVL.

This chain joins TRBV2 and TRBJ2-7, with 10 bases fitting TRBD1. CDR3 length equals 15 residues. J gave up 3 bases and V 4 bases, and 6 bases lay outside the gene matches. CDR1 is SNHLY and CDR2 is FYNNEI in the germline V gene. Here the CDR3 DNA reads TGTGCCAGCAGTGTTGACAGGGGGCCGTTCTACGAGCAGTACTTC. The encoded protein is CASSVDRGPFYEQYF.

This clonotype was picked up a small number of times. The rearrangement links TRBV9 to TRBJ1-2; no clear D. CDR1 and CDR2 (germline): SGDLS, YYNGEE. With 1 base removed from V and 6 bases from J, the gap between germline ends came to 1 base. The CDR3 spans 10 residues. DNA of the CDR3: TGTGCCAGCAGCGTAAATGGCTACACCTTC. Translated: CASSVNGYTF.

The rearrangement links TRBV28 to TRBJ2-3; perhaps TRBD2 as D (7 bases). V was pared by 7 bases and J by 1 base, with 18 bases between. From germline, CDR1 is MDHEN and CDR2 SYDVKM. The CDR3 totals 16 residues. In DNA, the CDR3 is TGTGCCAGCACCATAGGGGGGGTCAGGGGCACAGATACGCAGTATTTT. Protein sequence: CASTIGGVRGTDTQYF.

This clonotype was seen a few times. This chain joins TRBV20-1 and TRBJ2-7, with 8 bases aligning to TRBD2. Trimming at V came to 0 bases and at J to 0 bases, leaving 4 bases not matched to a gene. Germline V gives CDR1 DFQATT, CDR2 SNEGSKA (reference sequence). The CDR3 sequence is 15 residues long. The CDR3 loop reads CSARDPSGGSYEQYF. In DNA, the CDR3 is TGCAGTGCTAGAGATCCCAGCGGGGGCTCCTACGAGCAGTACTTC.

Concerning this clonotype itself: A read error is possible here, since a much larger clone lies one base away. This chain links TRBV29-1 with TRBJ1-1; possibly TRBD1 for D (5 bases). This CDR3 has 14 residues. Germline assignment: CDR1 SQVTM and CDR2 ANQGSEA. The DNA for the CDR3 is TGCAGCGTTGTTATTAAGGGACCGGACACTGAAACTTTCTTT. Translated, it gives CSVVIKGPDTETFF.